One sample yielded the 31 T cell receptor beta chains listed below, sequenced in a study of blood T cell repertoires in COVID-19. TCRdb keeps only in-frame clones here, not all; method: immunoSEQ multiplex PCR. The profile shows around 200,000 clones, about 83% of them singletons. Sequencing was done on a sample of peripheral blood. The receptors here all came from a man between 60 and 75 years old who had recovered from COVID-19.

There are many counts of this clone. This chain links TRBV4-1 with TRBJ2-5; D might be TRBD2 (6 bases). There are 16 residues in the CDR3. In germline, CDR1 is MGHRA, CDR2 YSYEKL. Trimming took 0 bases from V and 4 from J, leaving 15 bases between them. The DNA for the CDR3 is TGCGCCAGCAGCCAAGATCGGTCGGGAGAGGTAGAGACCCAGTACTTC. Its protein product is CASSQDRSGEVETQYF.

This clone was seen only once. V usage is TRBV11-2 and J usage is TRBJ2-7; D gene unclear. Germline CDR1 and CDR2: SGHAT and FQNNGV. This CDR3 contains 12 residues. Trimming cost V 1 base and J 9 bases, with 10 bases left between them. The CDR3 DNA reads TGTGCCAGCAGCTTAGCGCCGGGTCGGCAGTACTTC. Translating gives CASSLAPGRQYF.

This chain connects TRBV27 to TRBJ2-7; D possibly corresponds to TRBD1 (5 bases). Germline V gene lookup returns CDR1 MNHEY and CDR2 SMNVEV (reference sequence). The V end was cut by 6 bases, the J end by 1 base, with 13 bases between. This CDR3 has 14 residues. The CDR3 DNA reads as TGTGCCAGCAGATCCAGGGCAGGGTCCTACGAGCAGTACTTC. Its translation: CASRSRAGSYEQYF.

The chain couples TRBV5-4 to TRBJ1-2; no clear D. The CDR3 is 14 amino acids. The germline CDR1 and CDR2 sequences are SGHNT and YYREEE (reference sequence). Trimming took 3 bases from V and 4 from J, leaving 13 bases between them. CDR3 in DNA: TGTGCCAGCAGCTATGGTGGCGGCTTCTATGGCTACACCTTC. Protein: CASSYGGGFYGYTF.

This chain connects TRBV28 to TRBJ1-4; no definite D call. CDR3 size: 15 residues. V was trimmed by 3 bases and J by 10 bases, leaving 18 bases between them. Germline CDR1 and CDR2: MDHEN and SYDVKM. This chain's CDR3 is CASSFPKVGGGKLFF. DNA for the CDR3: TGTGCCAGCAGTTTTCCCAAAGTTGGAGGCGGAAAACTGTTTTTT.

This clone was recorded only once. The chain employs TRBV7-9 and TRBJ1-1; 11 nucleotides agree with TRBD1. The CDR3 totals 17 residues. Germline CDR1 SEHNR, CDR2 FQNEAQ (reference sequence). After removal of 5 bases from V and 4 bases from J, the junction contained 12 bases not matched to a gene. The CDR3 coding sequence is TGTGCCAGCAGCCATGGGGCCGGGACAGGGGGGTCCACTGAAGCTTTCTTT. Its protein product is CASSHGAGTGGSTEAFF.

V usage is TRBV7-2 and J usage is TRBJ1-4; 8 bases align to TRBD1. The germline V gene encodes CDR1 SGHTA and CDR2 FQGNSA. V dropped 5 bases and J dropped 0; count of bases not matched to a gene: 8. The CDR3 is made up of 17 amino acids. The CDR3 nucleotides read TGTGCCAGCAGCCGGTGGACAGGGACCGCAACTAATGAAAAACTGTTTTTT. Translating it yields CASSRWTGTATNEKLFF.

The V call is TRBV15, the J call TRBJ2-7, with D possibly matching TRBD2 (5 bases). CDR1 is LNHNV, CDR2 YYDKDF, per germline (reference sequence). The CDR3 runs to 13 residues. V gave up 0 bases and J gave up 6 bases, with 9 bases separating them. In nucleotides, the CDR3 is TGTGCCACCAGCAGAGATCTGGGGAGCGAGCAGTACTTC. It codes for CATSRDLGSEQYF.

This clone was counted once. The chain carries TRBV11-2 and TRBJ1-6; D gene ambiguous. Trimming left V 5 bases short and J 8 bases short, with 7 bases between. The CDR3 runs to 12 residues. CDR1 SGHAT and CDR2 FQNNGV come from the germline V gene. The CDR3 loop is CASSQGDSPLHF. The CDR3 DNA sequence: TGTGCCAGCAGCCAAGGAGATTCACCCCTCCACTTT.

DNA for the CDR3: TGTGCCAGCACAGGGGATGGGGCAACTAATGAAAAACTGTTTTTT. Its translation: CASTGDGATNEKLFF. The chain has TRBV11-2 and TRBJ1-4; a possible D gene is TRBD1 (6 bases). The CDR3 runs to 15 residues. Between the trimmed V and J ends, which lost 7 bases and 0 bases, there was a span of 12 bases. From germline, CDR1 is SGHAT and CDR2 FQNNGV.

The chain is built from TRBV18 and TRBJ2-7; TRBD1 is a possible D gene (6 bases). CDR1 and CDR2 from the germline V gene are KGHSH and LQKENI. The CDR3 runs to 17 residues. Trimming pared 2 bases from V and 4 bases from J, leaving 21 bases between. CDR3 sequence reads: CASSPNFRSQGIYEQYF. The DNA of the CDR3 is TGTGCCAGCTCACCAAACTTTCGCTCACAGGGCATTTACGAGCAGTACTTC.

The V and J genes are TRBV3-1 (or the pseudogene TRBV3-2) and TRBJ2-5; 9 nucleotides align to TRBD1. The V and J ends lost 5 bases and 5 bases, in that order; junction bases with no gene match: 6. CDR1 and CDR2 (germline): LGHDT, YNNKEL (reference sequence). The CDR3 sequence is 14 residues long. Here the CDR3 reads CASSFRQGVETQYF. In DNA form, the CDR3 reads TGTGCCAGCAGCTTTCGACAGGGGGTGGAGACCCAGTACTTC.

The rearrangement links TRBV10-3 to TRBJ1-6; 8 nucleotides agree with TRBD1. J lost 3 bases, V lost 5 bases, and 3 bases had no gene match. Per germline, CDR1 ENHRY and CDR2 SYGVKD. The CDR3 runs 15 residues. The CDR3 here is CAISWDRNYNSPLHF. The DNA for the CDR3 is TGTGCCATCAGTTGGGACAGGAACTATAATTCACCCCTCCACTTT.

This clone is a singleton in its sample. The gene calls are TRBV6-2 or TRBV6-3 and TRBJ2-1; 13 bases fit TRBD2. The CDR3 runs 17 residues. Per the germline V gene, CDR1 is MNHEY and CDR2 is SVGEGT. V gave up 0 bases and J gave up 4 bases; unmatched junction bases: 3. The chain's CDR3 is CASSYSRTSGSYNEQFF. The CDR3 nucleotides read TGTGCCAGCAGTTACTCAAGGACTAGCGGGAGTTACAATGAGCAGTTCTTC.

The chain joins TRBV6-5 to TRBJ2-5, with TRBD2 as a possible D gene (5 bases). The CDR3 runs to 14 residues. V was pared by 7 bases and J by 2 bases, with 14 bases between. The germline gives CDR1 MNHEY, CDR2 SVGAGI. CDR3 DNA sequence: TGTGCCAGCACGGGGAACCGCAGGCAAGAGACCCAGTACTTC. Amino acid sequence: CASTGNRRQETQYF.

CDR3 nucleotide sequence: TGTGCCAGCAGTCATGGACAGGTGAGAGAGCAGTACTTC. Translation: CASSHGQVREQYF. The J gene is TRBJ2-7, the V gene TRBV12-3 or TRBV12-4; the match to TRBD1 covers 7 bases. The length of the CDR3 is 13 residues. The V gene end was trimmed by 5 bases and the J gene end by 7 bases; junction bases not matched to a gene: 8.

The chain employs TRBV2 and TRBJ1-1; 9 bases line up with TRBD1. J lost 4 bases, V lost 5 bases, and 8 bases had no gene match. The CDR3 is 15 residues long. The germline gives CDR1 SNHLY, CDR2 FYNNEI. CDR3 sequence: CASSPRQGGSTEAFF. For the CDR3, the DNA is TGTGCCAGCAGTCCCAGACAGGGGGGAAGCACTGAAGCTTTCTTT. The variable domain in full, with the rest retrieved from reference TRBV2 and TRBJ1-1, is EPEVTQTPSHQVTQMGQEVILRCVPISNHLYFYWYRQILGQKVEFLVSFYNNEISEKSEIFDDQFSVERPDGSNFTLKIRSTKLEDSAMYFCASSPRQGGSTEAFFGQGTRLTVV.

This chain joins TRBV2 and TRBJ1-2; D unresolved. This CDR3 spans 14 amino acids. V lost 6 bases, J lost 2 bases, and 13 bases lay in between. Germline V gene data show CDR1 as SNHLY and CDR2 as FYNNEI. The CDR3 sequence: CASSPAGGNYGYTF. The CDR3 bases are TGTGCCAGCAGCCCCGCGGGAGGGAACTATGGCTACACCTTC.

The rearrangement joins TRBV28 to TRBJ1-5; no firm D call. Trimming removed 5 bases at V and 10 bases at J, with 15 bases between. Germline V gene data show CDR1 as MDHEN and CDR2 as SYDVKM. The CDR3 sequence is 13 residues long. The CDR3: CASSPPGSEPQHF. The CDR3 region has the DNA TGTGCCAGCAGTCCCCCGGGAAGCGAACCCCAGCATTTT. Complete variable domain (other parts from reference TRBV28 and TRBJ1-5): DVKVTQSSRYLVKRTGEKVFLECVQDMDHENMFWYRQDPGLGLRLIYFSYDVKMKEKGDIPEGYSVSREKKERFSLILESASTNQTSMYLCASSPPGSEPQHFGDGTRLSIL.

The chain's CDR3 is CASSLRQGGAYEQYF. For the CDR3, the DNA is TGTGCCAGCAGCTTACGGCAGGGTGGGGCCTACGAGCAGTACTTC. This chain joins TRBV11-1 and TRBJ2-7, with TRBD1 as a possible D gene (5 bases). Trimming pared 2 bases from V and 2 bases from J, leaving 13 bases between. CDR1 and CDR2 from the germline V gene are SGHAT and FQDESV (reference sequence). The CDR3 covers 15 residues.

This chain connects TRBV11-2 to TRBJ2-1; D might be TRBD1 (5 bases). V was cut by 2 bases and J by 5 bases, with 7 bases left in between. This CDR3 comprises 13 residues. Germline loops: CDR1 SGHAT, CDR2 FQNNGV. In DNA, the CDR3 is TGTGCCAGCAGCTTACAGGGCAACAATGAGCAGTTCTTC. It specifies CASSLQGNNEQFF.

The chain is built from TRBV2 and TRBJ1-1; 7 bases are a match to TRBD1. CDR1 and CDR2 from the germline V gene are SNHLY and FYNNEI. The CDR3 sequence is 16 residues long. V was clipped by 6 bases and J by 2 bases; unmatched bases: 12. CDR3 protein: CASSRGGGLQNTEAFF. The CDR3 DNA follows: TGTGCCAGCAGCCGAGGGGGCGGACTCCAAAACACTGAAGCTTTCTTT.

The chain recombines TRBV27 with TRBJ2-7; 12 bases are shared with TRBD2. From germline, CDR1 is MNHEY and CDR2 SMNVEV (reference sequence). The V and J ends lost 6 bases and 0 bases, in that order; junction bases with no gene match: 6. The CDR3 has 16 amino acids. The CDR3 spells CASRRTSGTISYEQYF. CDR3 sequence (DNA): TGTGCCAGCAGGAGGACTAGCGGGACGATCTCCTACGAGCAGTACTTC.

The chain couples TRBV12-5 to TRBJ1-2; D might be TRBD1 (5 bases). The CDR3 length is 16 residues. V dropped 0 bases and J dropped 6 bases, with 17 bases sitting between them. CDR1 LGHNT and CDR2 FRNRAP come from the germline V gene. CDR3 nucleotides: TGTGCTAGTGGTTTGGTAGTAGAGACAGCCCTTCATGGCTACACCTTC. This codes for CASGLVVETALHGYTF. Complete variable domain (other parts from reference TRBV12-5 and TRBJ1-2): DARVTQTPRHKVTEMGQEVTMRCQPILGHNTVFWYRQTMMQGLELLAYFRNRAPLDDSGMPKDRFSAEMPDATLATLKIQPSEPRDSAVYFCASGLVVETALHGYTFGSGTRLTVV.

The chain employs TRBV7-3 and TRBJ1-2; the match to TRBD1 covers 7 bases. Per germline, CDR1 SGHTA and CDR2 FQGTGA. This CDR3 has 16 amino acids. V dropped 1 base and J dropped 6; count of bases not matched to a gene: 11. As DNA, the CDR3 is TGTGCCAGCAGCTTAAATCAGGAAGGGGGCTATAATGGCTACACCTTC. Translating gives CASSLNQEGGYNGYTF. The full variable domain, rest sourced from reference TRBV7-3 and TRBJ1-2, is GAGVSQTPSNKVTEKGKYVELRCDPISGHTALYWYRQSLGQGPEFLIYFQGTGAADDSGLPNDRFFAVRPEGSVSTLKIQRTERGDSAVYLCASSLNQEGGYNGYTFGSGTRLTVV.

V and J are TRBV4-3 and TRBJ1-3, with D unresolved. The CDR3 has 15 amino acids. V gave up 2 bases and J gave up 1 base, with 9 bases separating them. The germline V gene has CDR1 LGHNA and CDR2 YSLEER. The CDR3 region has the DNA TGCGCCAGCAGCCAACGATCGGTATCTGGAAACACCATATATTTT. Its protein product is CASSQRSVSGNTIYF.

This clone has only one observation. The chain carries TRBV19 and TRBJ1-4; D unclear. The CDR3 is 14 residues long. The V gene's germline CDR1 is LNHDA and CDR2 SQIVND (reference sequence). Between the trimmed V and J ends, which lost 8 bases and 0 bases, there was a span of 10 bases. The CDR3 coding sequence is TGTGCCAGTTGCGGCGGGGCAACTAATGAAAAACTGTTTTTT. Protein: CASCGGATNEKLFF.

The gene calls are TRBV7-2 and TRBJ1-6; 7 bases align to TRBD1. The CDR3 runs 15 residues. The germline V gene encodes CDR1 SGHTA and CDR2 FQGNSA. Trimming took 3 bases from V and 9 from J; bases not matched to a gene: 8. DNA for the CDR3: TGTGCCAGCAGCTTCCGGAGACAGGGAATTTCACCCCTCCACTTT. This sequence encodes CASSFRRQGISPLHF. Drawing the rest from reference TRBV7-2 and TRBJ1-6, the complete variable domain is GAGVSQSPSNKVTEKGKDVELRCDPISGHTALYWYRQSLGQGLEFLIYFQGNSAPDKSGLPSDRFSAERTGGSVSTLTIQRTQQEDSAVYLCASSFRRQGISPLHFGNGTRLTVT.

The chain joins TRBV4-3 to TRBJ2-1; possible D gene TRBD2, 5 bases. The V and J ends lost 4 bases and 8 bases respectively, with 12 bases between them. Germline CDR1 and CDR2: LGHNA and YSLEER. The CDR3 covers 13 residues. The CDR3: CASSPRTGDEQFF. The CDR3 region has the DNA TGCGCCAGCAGCCCAAGGACTGGGGATGAGCAGTTCTTC.

V usage is TRBV3-1 (or the pseudogene TRBV3-2) and J usage is TRBJ1-1, with unresolved D. The CDR3 runs 12 residues. The germline V and J ends were trimmed by 1 base and 10 bases, with 10 bases remaining between them. Looked up from germline, CDR1 is LGHDT and CDR2 is YNNKEL (reference sequence). The CDR3 here is CASSQAGYGAFF. In DNA form, the CDR3 reads TGTGCCAGCAGCCAAGCAGGCTACGGAGCTTTCTTT.

The chain combines TRBV7-9 with TRBJ1-2; D might be TRBD1 (6 bases). Germline CDR1 reads SEHNR; CDR2 reads FQNEAQ (reference sequence). The length of the CDR3 is 14 residues. V was clipped by 0 bases and J by 4 bases, with 9 bases between them. The CDR3 DNA sequence: TGTGCCAGCAGCTTAGCGGGACACGCCTATGGCTACACCTTC. Protein: CASSLAGHAYGYTF.